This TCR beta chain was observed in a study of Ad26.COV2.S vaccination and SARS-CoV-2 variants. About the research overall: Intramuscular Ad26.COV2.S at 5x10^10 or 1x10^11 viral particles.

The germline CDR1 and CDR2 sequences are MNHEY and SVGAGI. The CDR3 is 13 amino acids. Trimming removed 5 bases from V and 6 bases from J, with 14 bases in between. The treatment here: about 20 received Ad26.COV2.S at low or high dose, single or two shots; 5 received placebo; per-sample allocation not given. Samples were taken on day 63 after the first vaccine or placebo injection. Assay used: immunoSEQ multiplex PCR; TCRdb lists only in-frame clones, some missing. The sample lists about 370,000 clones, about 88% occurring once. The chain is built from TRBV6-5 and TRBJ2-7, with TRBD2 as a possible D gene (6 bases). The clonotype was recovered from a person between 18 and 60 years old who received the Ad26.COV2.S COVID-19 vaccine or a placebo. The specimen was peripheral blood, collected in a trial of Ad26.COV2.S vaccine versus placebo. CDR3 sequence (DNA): TGTGCCAGCAGTCTGTCCTCCGGGGGCGAGCAGTACTTC. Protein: CASSLSSGGEQYF.